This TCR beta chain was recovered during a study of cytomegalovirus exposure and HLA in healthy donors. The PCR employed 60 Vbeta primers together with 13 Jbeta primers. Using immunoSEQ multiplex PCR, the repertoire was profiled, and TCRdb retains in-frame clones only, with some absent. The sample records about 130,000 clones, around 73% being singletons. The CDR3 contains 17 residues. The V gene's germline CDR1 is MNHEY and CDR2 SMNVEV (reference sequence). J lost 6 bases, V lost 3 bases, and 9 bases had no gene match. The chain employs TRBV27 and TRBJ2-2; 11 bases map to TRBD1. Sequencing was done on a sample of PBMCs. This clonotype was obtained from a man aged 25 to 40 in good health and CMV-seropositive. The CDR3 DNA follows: TGTGCCAGCAGTTTGGGTTCGGGACAGGGGGGTTCCGGGGAGCTGTTTTTT. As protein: CASSLGSGQGGSGELFF.